Listed below are T cell receptor beta chains from one sample, sequenced in a study of cytomegalovirus exposure and HLA in healthy donors. Measured with immunoSEQ multiplex PCR; TCRdb has only the in-frame clones, and not every one. This table has around 130,000 clones, over 75% appearing once. Sample: PBMCs. The origin of the receptors is a female donor in good health and CMV-seronegative. Both conserved end residues are part of each CDR3. The order of the fields is CDR3 protein, CDR3 DNA, J gene, V gene, D gene, clone size. A D gene is named only where the DNA matches it firmly. Size is omitted from some rows. Given values are once, few, many or a class for expanded clones.

CASSPEVHEQYF | TGTGCCAGCAGCCCGGAGGTCCACGAGCAGTACTTC | TRBJ2-7 | TRBV2 | . | few
CASSLAPGLAAYNEQFF | TGTGCCAGCAGCTTAGCCCCTGGTCTAGCGGCCTACAATGAGCAGTTCTTC | TRBJ2-1 | TRBV7-8 | TRBD2 | .
CASNHRGVTDTQYF | TGCGCCAGCAATCACAGGGGGGTCACAGATACGCAGTATTTT | TRBJ2-3 | TRBV10-1 | TRBD1 | .
CASSQQAPAGKNTEAFF | TGTGCCAGCTCACAACAGGCCCCGGCAGGGAAGAACACTGAAGCTTTCTTT | TRBJ1-1 | TRBV18 | . | .
CASSAWTGGDEAFF | TGTGCCAGTAGTGCCTGGACAGGGGGGGATGAAGCTTTCTTT | TRBJ1-1 | TRBV19 | TRBD1 | .
CASSLPGVSNQPQHF | TGTGCCAGCAGTCTCCCAGGGGTAAGCAATCAGCCCCAGCATTTT | TRBJ1-5 | TRBV28 | . | .
CASSFRGVKSYEQYF | TGTGCCAGCAGTTTCCGGGGGGTTAAATCCTACGAGCAGTACTTC | TRBJ2-7 | TRBV28 | TRBD2 | .
CASSESPFPTADRNEQFF | TGCGCCAGCAGTGAGTCACCTTTCCCAACAGCCGACCGTAATGAGCAGTTCTTC | TRBJ2-1 | TRBV10-2 | . | .
CASHGGGTDTQYF | TGTGCCAGCCACGGAGGGGGCACAGATACGCAGTATTTT | TRBJ2-3 | TRBV6-5 | . | few
CSVGQGNTGELFF | TGCAGCGTCGGACAGGGTAACACCGGGGAGCTGTTTTTT | TRBJ2-2 | TRBV29-1 | TRBD1 | few
CASSSGVVGAYETQYF | TGCGCCAGCAGCTCCGGCGTTGTGGGGGCATATGAGACCCAGTACTTC | TRBJ2-5 | TRBV5-1 | . | .
CASSHEQDRPYTF | TGCGCCAGCAGCCATGAACAGGACAGACCTTACACCTTC | TRBJ1-2 | TRBV4-1 | . | .
CSVGGVLELNTGELFF | TGCAGCGTCGGGGGGGTTCTCGAATTAAACACCGGGGAGCTGTTTTTT | TRBJ2-2 | TRBV29-1 | TRBD2 | few
CASSEGHRTADGYTF | TGTGCCAGCAGCGAGGGCCATCGAACCGCCGATGGCTACACCTTC | TRBJ1-2 | TRBV7-9 | . | .
CASSLASGISTDTQYF | TGCGCCAGCAGCTTGGCTAGCGGGATTAGCACAGATACGCAGTATTTT | TRBJ2-3 | TRBV5-1 | TRBD2 | .
CASSSGQSPYEQYF | TGTGCCAGCAGCTCTGGACAGAGTCCCTACGAGCAGTACTTC | TRBJ2-7 | TRBV7-9 | . | .
CASSLVYRPQETQYF | TGTGCCAGCAGCTTAGTGTACAGGCCTCAAGAGACCCAGTACTTC | TRBJ2-5 | TRBV11-3 | . | .
CASSSHPTGAYEQYF | TGTGCCAGCAGTTCCCACCCGACAGGGGCCTACGAGCAGTACTTC | TRBJ2-7 | TRBV28 | TRBD1 | .
CASRDDSSNTEAFF | TGTGCCAGCAGGGACGACAGCTCGAACACTGAAGCTTTCTTT | TRBJ1-1 | TRBV27 | . | .
CSVAGAFGEAFF | TGCAGCGTTGCAGGGGCTTTTGGTGAAGCTTTCTTT | TRBJ1-1 | TRBV29-1 | . | .
CASSLDRGDHEQYF | TGTGCCAGCAGTTTAGACAGGGGTGACCACGAGCAGTACTTC | TRBJ2-7 | TRBV27 | TRBD1 | .
CASSHLADSYEQYF | TGTGCCAGCAGCCATCTAGCAGACTCCTACGAGCAGTACTTC | TRBJ2-7 | TRBV14 | . | .